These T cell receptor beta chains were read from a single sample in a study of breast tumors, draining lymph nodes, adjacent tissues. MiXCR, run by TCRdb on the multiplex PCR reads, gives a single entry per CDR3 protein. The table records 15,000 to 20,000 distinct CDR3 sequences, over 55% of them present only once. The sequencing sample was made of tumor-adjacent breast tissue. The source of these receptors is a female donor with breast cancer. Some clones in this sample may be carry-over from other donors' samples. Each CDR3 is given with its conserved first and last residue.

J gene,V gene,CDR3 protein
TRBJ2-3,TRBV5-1,CASSLGLAGGRGTDTQYF
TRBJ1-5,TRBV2,CASSGQGNRPQHF
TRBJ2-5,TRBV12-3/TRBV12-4,CASSFTGQEETQYF
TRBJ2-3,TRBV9,CASSEGDEDTQYF
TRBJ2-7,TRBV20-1,CRARAELDIAEQYF
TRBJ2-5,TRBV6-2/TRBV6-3,CASSYSTIGTHQETQYF
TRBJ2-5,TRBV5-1,CASSLAGTGDETQYF
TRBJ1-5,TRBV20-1,CSASSKWDQPQHF
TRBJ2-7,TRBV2,CASRAGLLWGSYEQYF
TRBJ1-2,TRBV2,CASSVQGNGYTF
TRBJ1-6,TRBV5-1,CASSFQGGLLHF
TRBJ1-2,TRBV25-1,CASSGTKSGYTF
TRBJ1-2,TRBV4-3,CASSQDTGSYGYTF
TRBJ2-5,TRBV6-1,CASRRTGGSETQYF
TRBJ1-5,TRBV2,CASSSSGAYNQPQHF
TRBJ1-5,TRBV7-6,CASSLMGDRRNQPQHF
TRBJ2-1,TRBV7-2,CASSLVWAEGQFF
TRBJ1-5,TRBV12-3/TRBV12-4,CASSNRLQPQHF
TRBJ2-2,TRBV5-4,CASSQRSGTGGTGELFF
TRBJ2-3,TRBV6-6,CASSYGGGRTDTQYF
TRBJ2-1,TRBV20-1,CSARGLAGGRDEQFF
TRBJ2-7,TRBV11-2,CASSLVGGRVEEQYF
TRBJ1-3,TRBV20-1,CSATGQGAGNTIYF
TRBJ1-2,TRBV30,CAARPRDRKLYGYTF
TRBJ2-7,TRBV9,CASSKAAAGSYEQYF
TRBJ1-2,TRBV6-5,CASGGRANYGYTF
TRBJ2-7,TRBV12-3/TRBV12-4,CASSTTGYEQYF
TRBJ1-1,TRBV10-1,CASQVQGGTEAFF
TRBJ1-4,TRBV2,CASSPTEGARPQDLFF
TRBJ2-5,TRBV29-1,CSAGGLQETQYF
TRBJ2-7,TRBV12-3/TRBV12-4,CASSSDRGHEQYF
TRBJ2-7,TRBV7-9,CASSLVGRGLNEQYF
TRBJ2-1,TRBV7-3,CASSAGLAGGYEQFF
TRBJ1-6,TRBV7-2,CASSSSLQSPLHF
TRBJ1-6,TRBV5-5,CASSSVAIRDRYSPLHF
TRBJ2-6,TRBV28,CASSSASDGGANVLAF
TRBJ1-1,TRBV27,CASRRIGTMNTEAFF
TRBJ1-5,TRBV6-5,CASSPVAHQPQHF
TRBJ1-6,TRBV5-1,CASSLGDNSPLHF
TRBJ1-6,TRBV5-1,CASSLGGNSYNSPLHF
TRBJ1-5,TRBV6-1,CASSDGAHQPQHF
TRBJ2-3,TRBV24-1,CATSDAGSRTDTQYF
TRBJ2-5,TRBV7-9,CASSNQQGNLETQYF
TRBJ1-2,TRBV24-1,CATSDSRPYGYTF
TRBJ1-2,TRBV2,CASGINYGYTF
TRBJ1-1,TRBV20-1,CSVKDRNTEAFF
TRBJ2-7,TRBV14,CASSQGRPSLYEQYF
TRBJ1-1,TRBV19,CASTDKLHTEAFF
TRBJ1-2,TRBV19,CASSVRGRGPPGYGYPF
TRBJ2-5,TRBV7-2,CASSAGLAGVTAGRGTQYF
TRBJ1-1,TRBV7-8,CASSRDEMRPEAFF
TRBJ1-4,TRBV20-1,CSAINRGDEKLFF
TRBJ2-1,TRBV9,CASSVADGRLAGGGYNEQFF
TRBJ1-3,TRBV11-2,CASSLVWSSGNTIYF
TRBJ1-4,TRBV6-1,CASSDGIEGASEKLFF